One and the same sample provided the 23 T cell receptor beta chains below, sequenced in a study of CD8 T cells in ankylosing spondylitis. Overall study results and limits: Ankylosing spondylitis blood appeared to be characterized by a TCR beta motif of under 10 highly homologous variants.

Their specific antigens are unknown. In TCRdb, the 5' RACE reads were re-called with MiXCR into one record per CDR3 protein. The profile shows roughly 700,000 distinct CDR3 sequences, around 17% of them singletons. The sequenced sample consisted of blood, either unsorted or a sorted T cell fraction (not recorded which). The receptors derive from a male donor with ankylosing spondylitis.

At least ten counts were recorded for this clonotype. The gene calls are TRBV7-2 and TRBJ2-3; D is uncertain. V shed 3 bases and J shed 4 bases, with 8 bases lying between them. CDR1 is SGHTA, CDR2 FQGNSA, per germline. The CDR3 spans 13 residues. CDR3 residues: CASSLAGADTQYF. The CDR3 DNA reads as TGTGCCAGCAGCTTGGCAGGAGCAGATACGCAGTATTTT.

This chain links TRBV5-1 with TRBJ2-1; 7 bases match TRBD1. J was trimmed by 5 bases and V by 0 bases; bases with no gene match: 8. The CDR3 totals 16 residues. Germline CDR1 reads SGHRS; CDR2 reads YFSETQ. CDR3 sequence reads: CASSLGTGGGHNEQFF. In DNA, the CDR3 is TGCGCCAGCAGCTTGGGGACAGGCGGTGGGCACAATGAGCAGTTCTTC.

The chain carries TRBV10-3 and TRBJ2-7; tentatively, D is TRBD2 (5 bases). The V end was cut by 4 bases, the J end by 2 bases, with 24 bases between. This CDR3 comprises 18 residues. Germline CDR1 is ENHRY and CDR2 is SYGVKD. CDR3 sequence (DNA): TGTGCCATCAGTGTTGATCGGACTTTTCTGTCTGGGGCCTACGAGCAGTACTTC. Translation gives CAISVDRTFLSGAYEQYF.

The chain has TRBV4-1 and TRBJ2-6; maybe TRBD1 (6 bases). The CDR3 extends over 15 amino acids. CDR1 and CDR2 from the germline V gene are MGHRA and YSYEKL. V shed 1 base and J shed 2 bases, with 6 bases lying between them. The CDR3 spells CASSQAGAGANVLTF. In DNA, the CDR3 is TGCGCCAGCAGCCAAGCAGGGGCTGGGGCCAACGTCCTGACTTTC.

In this sample, this clonotype turned up many times. The junction differs from germline at one of its ends, possibly a read error. V and J are TRBV5-1 and TRBJ2-2; D unclear. The CDR3 contains 15 residues. Germline V gene sequence: CDR1 SGHRS, CDR2 YFSETQ. CDR3 bases: TGTGCCAGCAGCTTAGTGGCAGGCAACACCGGGGAGCTGTTTTTT. Translated, it gives CASSLVAGNTGELFF.

This clonotype was counted a few times. The gene calls are TRBV5-8 and TRBJ1-6, with D possibly TRBD1 on 6 matching bases. This CDR3 contains 16 residues. The ends were cut back, 4 bases at V and 7 bases at J, with 18 bases in the middle. Germline V gives CDR1 SGHTS, CDR2 YDEGEE. This chain's CDR3 is CASSAIPDRTNSPLHF. CDR3 nucleotide sequence: TGTGCCAGCAGCGCGATCCCGGACAGAACAAATTCACCCCTCCACTTT.

This clonotype was seen more than once but under ten times. The V gene is TRBV12-3 or TRBV12-4, the J gene TRBJ1-4, with D tentatively TRBD1 (6 bases). The CDR3 sequence is 13 residues long. V was trimmed by 1 base and J by 7 bases, leaving 7 bases between them. The CDR3 DNA reads as TGTGCCAGCAGTTTAGGGACAGTTGAAAAACTGTTTTTT. It codes for CASSLGTVEKLFF.

The gene calls are TRBV12-3 or TRBV12-4 and TRBJ2-3, with D unresolved. The CDR3 covers 12 residues. V shed 6 bases and J shed 2 bases, with 6 bases lying between them. CDR3 nucleotides: TGTGCCAGCAGGGGGTACACAGATACGCAGTATTTT. Translating it yields CASRGYTDTQYF.

V gene TRBV4-2 combines with J gene TRBJ1-5, with D hard to call. This CDR3 is built from 15 residues. Germline values: CDR1 LGHNA, CDR2 YNFKEQ. Trimming took 0 bases from V and 4 from J, leaving 10 bases between them. The chain's CDR3 is CASSQESRQNQPQHF. The CDR3 DNA reads TGTGCCAGCAGCCAAGAATCCAGGCAGAATCAGCCCCAGCATTTT.

The sample holds many counts of this clonotype. The V gene is TRBV18, the J gene TRBJ1-4, with D possibly matching TRBD1 (6 bases). Germline CDR1 KGHSH, CDR2 LQKENI. Trimming pared 4 bases from V and 7 bases from J, leaving 13 bases between. The CDR3 loop spans 14 amino acids. The CDR3 DNA is TGTGCCAGCTCACTACAGGGTGAGGGTGAAAAACTGTTTTTT. This gives the protein CASSLQGEGEKLFF. Full variable domain (remainder filled in from reference TRBV18 and TRBJ1-4): NAGVMQNPRHLVRRRGQEARLRCSPMKGHSHVYWYRQLPEEGLKFMVYLQKENIIDESGMPKERFSAEFPKEGPSILRIQQVVRGDSAAYFCASSLQGEGEKLFFGSGTQLSVL.

The chain is built from TRBV7-6 and TRBJ2-7, with 7 bases matching TRBD1. In germline, CDR1 is SGHVS, CDR2 FNYEAQ. V shed 5 bases and J 1 base; nucleotides not matched to a gene: 11. The CDR3 extends over 16 amino acids. Here the CDR3 reads CASSRGDGTVSYEQYF. Here the CDR3 DNA reads TGTGCCAGCAGCCGGGGAGACGGGACAGTATCCTACGAGCAGTACTTC.

The rearrangement uses TRBV12-3 or TRBV12-4 and TRBJ1-5; 7 nucleotides match TRBD1. This CDR3 spans 17 amino acids. Trimming cost V 5 bases and J 2 bases; bases outside gene matches: 12. The CDR3, as DNA: TGTGCCAGCAGTCTACGACAGGGTGGCGTGGGCAATCAGCCCCAGCATTTT. Translating it yields CASSLRQGGVGNQPQHF.

This chain connects TRBV6-2 or TRBV6-3 to TRBJ1-1; D is undetermined. The CDR3 length is 14 residues. V lost 2 bases, J lost 1 base, and 8 bases lay in between. Germline V lookup: CDR1 MNHEY, CDR2 SVGEGT. CDR3 sequence: CASSYVQWNTEAFF. CDR3 in DNA: TGTGCCAGCAGTTACGTCCAGTGGAACACTGAAGCTTTCTTT.

There are a few counts of this clonotype. This chain joins TRBV7-2 and TRBJ2-1; possibly TRBD1 for D (5 bases). CDR3 length: 18 amino acids. The germline CDR1 and CDR2 sequences are SGHTA and FQGNSA. V lost 3 bases and J 4 bases, leaving 22 bases between the germline ends. CDR3 loop: CASSFPISDSLFYNEQFF. The CDR3 DNA reads as TGTGCCAGCAGCTTCCCAATCTCCGACAGCCTATTTTACAATGAGCAGTTCTTC. The full variable domain, with the rest looked up from reference TRBV7-2 and TRBJ2-1, is GAGVSQSPSNKVTEKGKDVELRCDPISGHTALYWYRQSLGQGLEFLIYFQGNSAPDKSGLPSDRFSAERTGGSVSTLTIQRTQQEDSAVYLCASSFPISDSLFYNEQFFGPGTRLTVL.

The V call is TRBV6-2 or TRBV6-3, the J call TRBJ1-5; D unclear. The germline gives CDR1 MNHEY, CDR2 SVGEGT. The V gene lost 8 bases and the J gene lost 3 bases, with 11 bases spanning the gap. The CDR3 spans 13 residues. CDR3 DNA: TGTGCCAGCCACGTGAGTCCCAATCAGCCCCAGCATTTT. Translated: CASHVSPNQPQHF.

This clonotype was seen more than once but under ten times. The chain carries TRBV5-1 and TRBJ2-7; 7 bases are a match to TRBD2. Losses at the gene ends were 4 bases for V and 3 bases for J; bases not matched to a gene: 7. CDR3 length: 14 residues. The germline V gene has CDR1 SGHRS and CDR2 YFSETQ. CDR3 in amino acids: CASSRGLPFYEQYF. Here the CDR3 DNA reads TGCGCCAGCAGCCGGGGACTACCTTTCTACGAGCAGTACTTC. The full variable domain, rest sourced from reference TRBV5-1 and TRBJ2-7, is KAGVTQTPRYLIKTRGQQVTLSCSPISGHRSVSWYQQTPGQGLQFLFEYFSETQRNKGNFPGRFSGRQFSNSRSEMNVSTLELGDSALYLCASSRGLPFYEQYFGPGTRLTVT.

The chain carries TRBV20-1 and TRBJ1-1, with unresolved D. The CDR3 contains 12 residues. Trimming cost V 4 bases and J 5 bases, with 11 bases left between them. Germline assignment: CDR1 DFQATT and CDR2 SNEGSKA (reference sequence). The DNA for the CDR3 is TGCAGTGCTACAAAAAGCGTGACTGAAGCTTTCTTT. This translates into CSATKSVTEAFF.

This clonotype was counted a single time. The rearrangement uses TRBV2 and TRBJ1-6; the D is unclear. V was pared by 3 bases and J by 9 bases, with 6 bases between. The germline V gene encodes CDR1 SNHLY and CDR2 FYNNEI. The CDR3 sequence is 12 residues long. CDR3 region: CASSDQISPLHF. The CDR3 region has the DNA TGTGCCAGCAGTGACCAGATTTCACCCCTCCACTTT.

This clonotype was found a few times. V is TRBV9 and J is TRBJ2-1; D not resolved. The V end was cut by 0 bases, the J end by 10 bases, with 8 bases between. The CDR3 totals 12 residues. CDR1 is SGDLS and CDR2 is YYNGEE in the germline V gene. The CDR3: CASSVGEGEQFF. The CDR3 DNA reads as TGTGCCAGCAGCGTAGGCGAAGGGGAGCAGTTCTTC.

J is TRBJ2-1 and V is TRBV28; the match to TRBD2 covers 9 bases. V shed 1 base, J shed 15 bases, and the junction held 10 bases outside the gene matches. Germline-derived CDR1 and CDR2 are MDHEN and SYDVKM. This CDR3 region has 14 residues. CDR3 sequence (DNA): TGTGCCAGCAGTTTATCCTCCGATAGCGGGAGAGGGTTCTTC. This codes for CASSLSSDSGRGFF.

The V and J genes are TRBV4-1 and TRBJ1-1, with no clear D. This CDR3 has 17 residues. V lost 0 bases to trimming and J lost 5 bases, with 19 bases between them. The V gene's germline CDR1 is MGHRA and CDR2 YSYEKL. The CDR3 sequence: CASSQDLDAGRRTEAFF. CDR3 in DNA: TGCGCCAGCAGCCAAGATTTAGACGCAGGACGGAGAACTGAAGCTTTCTTT.

The chain links TRBV6-5 to TRBJ2-1, with unresolved D. CDR3 length equals 14 residues. Germline V lookup: CDR1 MNHEY, CDR2 SVGAGI. V was cut by 0 bases and J by 9 bases, with 12 bases left in between. This CDR3 reads CASSYSVAIREQFF. DNA of the CDR3: TGTGCCAGCAGTTACTCGGTGGCTATTCGTGAGCAGTTCTTC.

This clonotype was recorded at least ten times. V and J are TRBV6-4 and TRBJ1-1, with D hard to call. CDR3 length: 13 residues. Deletions cut 4 bases from V and 1 base from J, with 7 bases between. The germline gives CDR1 MRHNA, CDR2 SNTAGT. CDR3 in amino acids: CASSVAENTEAFF. Written as DNA, the CDR3 is TGTGCCAGCAGTGTAGCGGAGAACACTGAAGCTTTCTTT.